This T cell receptor (beta chain) was recovered during a study of OX40 agonist ivuxolimab in advanced cancers. About the research overall: Of mixed ages from about 20 to 80 and averaging approximately 60 years, the group was roughly 83% male. Enrollees could have had prior anti-PD-1, anti-PD-L1 or anti-CTLA-4 therapy, which roughly 40% had received. Study findings and constraints: The average count of expanded clones was higher among CD8+ T cells than among CD4+. The study observed clonal expansion of CD4+ and CD8+ blood T cells by week 6 at 0.1 to 3.0 mg/kg.

In regard to this clone: Its antigen is unknown.

The CDR3 is 19 residues long. The trim removed 4 bases at V and 0 bases at J, leaving 12 bases unmatched. From germline, CDR1 is SGHRS and CDR2 YFSETQ. Assay: immunoSEQ multiplex PCR; the TCRdb copy retains only in-frame clones and omits some. The sample has under 80,000 clones, over 80% seen once. This sample comprised CD4+ or CD8+ T cells sorted from blood, obtained in a trial of the OX40 agonist ivuxolimab. The receptor was derived from an adult with an advanced solid tumor such as melanoma, head and neck, liver or kidney cancer. This chain links TRBV5-1 with TRBJ2-3, with 12 positions matching TRBD2. The CDR3 region is CASSLLPASGGGSTDTQYF. The CDR3 DNA sequence: TGCGCCAGCAGCCTACTACCGGCTAGCGGGGGGGGAAGCACAGATACGCAGTATTTT. Variable domain in full (rest from reference TRBV5-1 and TRBJ2-3): KAGVTQTPRYLIKTRGQQVTLSCSPISGHRSVSWYQQTPGQGLQFLFEYFSETQRNKGNFPGRFSGRQFSNSRSEMNVSTLELGDSALYLCASSLLPASGGGSTDTQYFGPGTRLTVL.